The T cell receptor beta chain described here comes from a study of blood T cell repertoires in COVID-19. Participants were aged roughly 18 to 100 years from about two dozen US areas. Participants were placed into cohorts based on the clinical history they reported. The method was immunoSEQ multiplex PCR; TCRdb's version includes in-frame clones alone and lacks a portion of them. This sample has under 300,000 clones; roughly 88% occur once, and the top ten carry around 3.1%. Germline lookup yields CDR1 ENHRY and CDR2 SYGVKD. This CDR3 contains 15 residues. V gave up 2 bases and J gave up 3 bases, with 14 bases separating them.

The chain combines TRBV10-3 with TRBJ2-7; D is undetermined. The TCR comes from a woman in her thirties or forties who had been exposed to COVID-19. Sequenced: PBMCs or T cells enriched from blood (not recorded which). CDR3 bases: TGTGCCATCAGTGAGGACAACCAAAGGATCTACGAGCAGTACTTC. It specifies CAISEDNQRIYEQYF.